This TCR beta chain is from a study of OX40 agonist ivuxolimab in advanced cancers. Study-wide background: Given to patients was ivuxolimab, an agonistic anti-OX40 (CD134) antibody. Aged roughly 23 to 90 with a mean of 60 years, they were about 78% male. Two patients with cutaneous melanoma and one with hepatocellular carcinoma, three in total, showed partial responses.

Clones were sequenced by immunoSEQ multiplex PCR, and TCRdb holds only the in-frame ones, with some missing. The table has under 50,000 clones, roughly nine tenths seen once. Study-wide results and limits: Certain nonresponders likewise exhibited a low normalized T-cell clonal expansion.

J lost 3 bases, V lost 5 bases, and 4 bases had no gene match. The germline V gene has CDR1 SGHTA and CDR2 FQGNSA. The CDR3 length is 16 residues. Details on this clone: Its antigen is not identified.

The chain links TRBV7-2 to TRBJ2-3, with 14 nucleotides matching TRBD2. The material sequenced was CD4+ or CD8+ T cells sorted from blood, taken in a trial of the OX40 agonist ivuxolimab. This TCR derives from an adult with an advanced solid tumor such as melanoma, head and neck, liver or kidney cancer. As DNA, the CDR3 is TGTGCCAGCAGCCCCAGACTAGCGGGGGGGACAGATACGCAGTATTTT. Encoded protein: CASSPRLAGGTDTQYF.